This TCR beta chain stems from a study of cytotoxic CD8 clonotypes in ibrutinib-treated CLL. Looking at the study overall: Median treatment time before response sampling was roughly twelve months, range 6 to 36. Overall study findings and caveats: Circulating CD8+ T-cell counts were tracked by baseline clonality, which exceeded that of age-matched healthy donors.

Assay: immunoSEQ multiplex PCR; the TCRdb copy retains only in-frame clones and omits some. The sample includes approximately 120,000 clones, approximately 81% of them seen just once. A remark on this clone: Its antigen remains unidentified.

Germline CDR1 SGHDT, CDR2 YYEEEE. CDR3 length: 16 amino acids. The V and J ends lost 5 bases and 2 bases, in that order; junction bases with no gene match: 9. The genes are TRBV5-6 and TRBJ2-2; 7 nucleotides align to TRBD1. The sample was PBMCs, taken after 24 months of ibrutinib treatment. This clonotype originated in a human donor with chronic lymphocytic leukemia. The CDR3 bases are TGTGCCAGCAGACCGAGACAGGGTATAAACACCGGGGAGCTGTTTTTT. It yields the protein CASRPRQGINTGELFF.